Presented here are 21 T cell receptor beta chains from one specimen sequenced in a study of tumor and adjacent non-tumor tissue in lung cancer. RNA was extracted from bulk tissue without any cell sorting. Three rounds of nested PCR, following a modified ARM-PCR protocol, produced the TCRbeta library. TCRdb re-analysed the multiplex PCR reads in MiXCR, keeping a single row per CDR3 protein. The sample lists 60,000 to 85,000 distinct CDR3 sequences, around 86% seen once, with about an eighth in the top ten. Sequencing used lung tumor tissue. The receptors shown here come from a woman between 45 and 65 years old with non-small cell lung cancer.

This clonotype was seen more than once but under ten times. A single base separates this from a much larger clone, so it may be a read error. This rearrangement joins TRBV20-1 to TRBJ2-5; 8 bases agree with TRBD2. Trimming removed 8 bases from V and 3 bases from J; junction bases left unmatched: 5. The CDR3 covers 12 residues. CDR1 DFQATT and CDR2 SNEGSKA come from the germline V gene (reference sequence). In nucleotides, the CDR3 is TGCAGTACTATAGCGGGAAAAGAGACCCAGTACTTC. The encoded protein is CSTIAGKETQYF.

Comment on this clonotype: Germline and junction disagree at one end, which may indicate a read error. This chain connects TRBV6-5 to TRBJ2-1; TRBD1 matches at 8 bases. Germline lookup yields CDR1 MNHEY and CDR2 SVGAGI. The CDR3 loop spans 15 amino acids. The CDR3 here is CASSSLTGEAYEQFF. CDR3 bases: TGTGCCAGCAGTTCATTGACAGGGGAAGCATATGAACAGTTCTTC.

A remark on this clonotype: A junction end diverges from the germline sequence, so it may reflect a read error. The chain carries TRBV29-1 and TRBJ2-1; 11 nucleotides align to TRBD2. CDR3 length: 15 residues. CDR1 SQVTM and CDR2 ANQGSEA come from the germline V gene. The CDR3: CSVPKETSGIDERIF. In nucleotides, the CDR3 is TGCAGCGTCCCTAAGGAGACTAGCGGGATAGATGAGCGGATCTTC.

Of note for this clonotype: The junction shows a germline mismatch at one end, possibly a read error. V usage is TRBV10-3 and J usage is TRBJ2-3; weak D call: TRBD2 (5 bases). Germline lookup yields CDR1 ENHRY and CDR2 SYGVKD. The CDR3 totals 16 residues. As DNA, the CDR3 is TGTGCCATCGGTGAGAGACTACCGGGAAGCACAGATACGCAGTATTTT. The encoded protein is CAIGERLPGSTDTQYF.

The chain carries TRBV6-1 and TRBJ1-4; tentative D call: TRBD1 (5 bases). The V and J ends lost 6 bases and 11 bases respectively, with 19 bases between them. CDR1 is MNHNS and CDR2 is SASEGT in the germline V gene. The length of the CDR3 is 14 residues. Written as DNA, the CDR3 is TGTGCCAGCAGCGAGGAGGGGACTATTGGGAAACTGTTTTTT. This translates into CASSEEGTIGKLFF.

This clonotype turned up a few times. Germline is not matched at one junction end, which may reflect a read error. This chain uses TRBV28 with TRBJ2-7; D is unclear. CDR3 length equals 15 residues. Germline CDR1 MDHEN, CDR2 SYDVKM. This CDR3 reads CASSSLGIGYDEQYF. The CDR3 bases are TGTGCTAGCAGTTCCCTAGGTATAGGGTACGACGAGCAGTACTTC.

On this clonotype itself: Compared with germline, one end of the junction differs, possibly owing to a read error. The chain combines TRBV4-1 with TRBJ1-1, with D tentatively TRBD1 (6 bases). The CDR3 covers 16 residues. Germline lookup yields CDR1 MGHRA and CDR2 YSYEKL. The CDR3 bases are TGCGCAAGCAGCCAAGATCTCTACAGGGTCGACACTAAAGCTTTCTTT. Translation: CASSQDLYRVDTKAFF.

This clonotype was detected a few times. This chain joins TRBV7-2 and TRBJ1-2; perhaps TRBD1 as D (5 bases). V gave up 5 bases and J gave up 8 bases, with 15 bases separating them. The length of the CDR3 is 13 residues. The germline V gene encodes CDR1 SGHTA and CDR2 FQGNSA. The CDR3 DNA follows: TGTGCCAGCAGCCCACCAGGGAAACAGGGCTACACCTTC. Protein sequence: CASSPPGKQGYTF.

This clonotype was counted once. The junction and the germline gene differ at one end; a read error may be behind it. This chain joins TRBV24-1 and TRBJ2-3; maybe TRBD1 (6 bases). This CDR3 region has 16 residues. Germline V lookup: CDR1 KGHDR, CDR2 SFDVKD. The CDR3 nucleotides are TGTGGCACCAGTGATTCTGACAGGACGAGCACAGATATGCAGTATTTT. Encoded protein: CGTSDSDRTSTDMQYF.

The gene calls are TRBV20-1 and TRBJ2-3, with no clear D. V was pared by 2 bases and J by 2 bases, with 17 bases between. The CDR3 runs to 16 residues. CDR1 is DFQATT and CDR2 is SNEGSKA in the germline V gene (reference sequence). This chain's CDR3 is CSARSEKPHYTDTQYF. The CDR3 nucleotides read TGCAGTGCTAGATCGGAAAAGCCTCATTACACAGATACGCAGTATTTT.

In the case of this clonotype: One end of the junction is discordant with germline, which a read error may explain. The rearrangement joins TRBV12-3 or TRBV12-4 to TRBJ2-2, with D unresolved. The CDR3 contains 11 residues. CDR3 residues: CASSFPRELFF. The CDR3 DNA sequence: TGTGCTAGCAGTTTCCCCAGGGAGCTGTTTTTT.

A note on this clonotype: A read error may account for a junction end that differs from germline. In nucleotides, the CDR3 is TGCAATGCTAGATCATCGACATGGAGCACCGGGGAGCTGTTTTTT. Protein product: CNARSSTWSTGELFF. The chain combines TRBV20-1 with TRBJ2-2; D ambiguous. This CDR3 comprises 15 residues. Germline V gene data show CDR1 as DFQATT and CDR2 as SNEGSKA (reference sequence).

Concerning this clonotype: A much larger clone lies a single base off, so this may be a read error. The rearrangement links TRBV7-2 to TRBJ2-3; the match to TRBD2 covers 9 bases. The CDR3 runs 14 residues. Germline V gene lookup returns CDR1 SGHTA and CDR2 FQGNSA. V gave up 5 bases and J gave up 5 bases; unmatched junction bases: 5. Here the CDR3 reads CTSSAGLAGDTQYF. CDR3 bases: TGTACCAGCAGCGCGGGACTAGCAGGAGATACGCAGTATTTT.

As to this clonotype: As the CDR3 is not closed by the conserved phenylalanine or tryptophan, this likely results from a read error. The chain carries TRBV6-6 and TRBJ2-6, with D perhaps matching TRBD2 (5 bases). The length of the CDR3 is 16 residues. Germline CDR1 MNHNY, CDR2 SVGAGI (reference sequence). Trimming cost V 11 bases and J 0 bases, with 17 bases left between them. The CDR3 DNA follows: TGTGCCGGCACCAAGGAGGCGTACTCTGGGGCCAACGTCCTGACTATC. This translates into CAGTKEAYSGANVLTI.

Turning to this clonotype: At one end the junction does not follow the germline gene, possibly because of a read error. This CDR3 is CGAKSGTGANTGELFF. The CDR3 region has the DNA TGCGGTGCTAAATCTGGGACAGGGGCGAACACAGGGGAGCTGTTTTTT. V is TRBV20-1 and J is TRBJ2-2, with 10 bases identical to TRBD1. The CDR3 spans 16 residues. Germline V gene sequence: CDR1 DFQATT, CDR2 SNEGSKA (reference sequence).

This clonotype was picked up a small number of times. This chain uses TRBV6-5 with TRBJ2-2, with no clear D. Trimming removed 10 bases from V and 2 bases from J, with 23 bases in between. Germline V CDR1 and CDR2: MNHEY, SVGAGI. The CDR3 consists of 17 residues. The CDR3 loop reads CANRTRLGTENTGELFF. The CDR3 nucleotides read TGTGCCAACAGAACAAGACTGGGTACAGAAAACACCGGGGAGCTGTTTTTT.

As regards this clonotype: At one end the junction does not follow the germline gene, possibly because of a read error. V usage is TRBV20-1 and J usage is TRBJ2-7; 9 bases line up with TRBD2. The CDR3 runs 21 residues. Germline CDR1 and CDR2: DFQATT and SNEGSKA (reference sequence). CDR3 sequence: CSVRIPHRGASGITPHYEHYF. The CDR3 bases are TGCAGTGTTAGAATTCCTCACCGGGGGGCTAGCGGGATAACTCCGCACTACGAGCATTACTTC.

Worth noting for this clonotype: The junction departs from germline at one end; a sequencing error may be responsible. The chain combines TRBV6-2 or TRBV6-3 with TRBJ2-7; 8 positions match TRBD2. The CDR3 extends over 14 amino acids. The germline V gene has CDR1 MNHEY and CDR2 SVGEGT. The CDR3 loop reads CANSYSGGGHEQYF. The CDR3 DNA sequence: TGTGCCAACAGTTACTCTGGCGGGGGGCACGAGCAGTACTTC.

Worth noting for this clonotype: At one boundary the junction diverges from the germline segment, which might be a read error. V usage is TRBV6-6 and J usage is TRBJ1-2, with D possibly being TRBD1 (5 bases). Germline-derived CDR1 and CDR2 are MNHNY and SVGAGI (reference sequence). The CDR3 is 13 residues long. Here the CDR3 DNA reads TGTGCCAGCACTCCCCGGGACGGCTATGGCTACACTTTC. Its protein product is CASTPRDGYGYTF.

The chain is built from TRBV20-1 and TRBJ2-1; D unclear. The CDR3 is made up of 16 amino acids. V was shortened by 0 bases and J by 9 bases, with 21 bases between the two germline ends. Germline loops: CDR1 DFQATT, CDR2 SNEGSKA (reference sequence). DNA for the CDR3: TGCAGTGCTAGAGATAACCCTGGCGACTGGGCAATTGAGCAGTTCTTC. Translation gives CSARDNPGDWAIEQFF.

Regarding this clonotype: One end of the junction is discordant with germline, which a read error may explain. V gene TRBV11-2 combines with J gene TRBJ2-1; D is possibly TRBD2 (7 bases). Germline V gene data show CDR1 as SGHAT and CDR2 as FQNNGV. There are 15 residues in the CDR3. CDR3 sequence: CVSNKGGGDYKEQFF. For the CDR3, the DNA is TGTGTCAGCAACAAAGGGGGAGGGGACTACAAAGAGCAGTTCTTC.